Each of the 14 T cell receptor beta chains below was sequenced from the same sample in a study of T cells in Graves' hyperthyroidism and ophthalmopathy. Using RNA transcripts as the source, TCR beta CDR3 regions were amplified. With the HTBI primer set, the TCR CDR3 went through a first round of RT-PCR. TCRdb analysed the multiplex PCR reads with MiXCR anew, one entry per CDR3 protein. The sample has over 150,000 distinct CDR3 sequences; about a sixth are singletons. Sequenced input: blood. The receptor source for this set is a woman in her forties or fifties with Graves' hyperthyroidism.

Many counts were recorded for this clonotype. The chain uses TRBV6-1 and TRBJ2-7, with D possibly TRBD1 on 6 matching bases. V was cut by 7 bases and J by 6 bases, with 13 bases left in between. The CDR3 is made up of 12 amino acids. Germline lookup yields CDR1 MNHNS and CDR2 SASEGT. This CDR3 is CASTLSRGEQYF. The CDR3 coding sequence is TGTGCCAGCACCCTTTCCAGGGGCGAGCAGTACTTC.

With regard to this clonotype: A clone one base away is much larger, so this may be a read error. The rearrangement uses TRBV11-2 and TRBJ1-4, with a possible D match to TRBD1 (5 bases). The CDR3 sequence is 13 residues long. The germline V gene has CDR1 SGHAT and CDR2 FQNNGV. The CDR3 coding sequence is TGTGCCAGCAGCTTAGACGACAGCAAAAAACTGGTTTTT. It codes for CASSLDDSKKLVF.

On this clonotype: Relative to the germline gene, one junction end is altered; a read error may explain this. The CDR3 coding sequence is TGTGCCGGCAGCTTTGGGGGGACGAACACCGGGGAGCTGTTTTTT. Its translation is CAGSFGGTNTGELFF. The genes are TRBV11-2 and TRBJ2-2; perhaps TRBD2 as D (6 bases). Per germline, CDR1 SGHAT and CDR2 FQNNGV. CDR3 length: 15 amino acids.

This clonotype showed up just a few times. The V call is TRBV7-9, the J call TRBJ1-2; D remains unclear. The ends were cut back, 5 bases at V and 0 bases at J, with 22 bases in the middle. The CDR3 has 18 residues. Germline CDR1 SEHNR, CDR2 FQNEAQ (reference sequence). CDR3 amino acids: CASSPFPRGEVANYGYTF. The CDR3 DNA follows: TGTGCCAGCAGCCCATTCCCCCGCGGTGAGGTAGCTAACTATGGCTACACCTTC. Together with reference TRBV7-9 and TRBJ1-2, the CDR3 gives the full variable domain: DTGVSQNPRHKITKRGQNVTFRCDPISEHNRLYWYRQTLGQGPEFLTYFQNEAQLEKSRLLSDRFSAERPKGSFSTLEIQRTEQGDSAMYLCASSPFPRGEVANYGYTFGSGTRLTVV.

This clonotype has at least ten counts. V is TRBV7-8 and J is TRBJ1-1; the match to TRBD1 covers 7 bases. The germline CDR1 and CDR2 sequences are SGHVS and FQNEAQ. J was trimmed by 1 base and V by 2 bases; bases with no gene match: 13. CDR3 length: 18 amino acids. The DNA for the CDR3 is TGTGCCAGCAGCTTACAACGGACAGGCCGATCCTCGAACACTGAAGCTTTCTTT. This translates into CASSLQRTGRSSNTEAFF.

The CDR3 coding sequence is TGTGCCAGCAGCTTATCTTTACGGCAGGGGGCTTACGAGCAGTACTTC. It is translated as CASSLSLRQGAYEQYF. The chain couples TRBV7-9 to TRBJ2-7; 8 bases agree with TRBD1. This CDR3 spans 16 amino acids. Germline lookup yields CDR1 SEHNR and CDR2 FQNEAQ (reference sequence). V shed 2 bases and J 4 bases; nucleotides not matched to a gene: 10.

This clonotype was seen at least ten times. The rearrangement joins TRBV11-2 to TRBJ1-1; D gene unclear. This CDR3 is built from 15 residues. The V gene's germline CDR1 is SGHAT and CDR2 FQNNGV. Trimming took 1 base from V and 1 from J, leaving 10 bases between them. The CDR3 region is CASSLVPERNTEAFF. In DNA, the CDR3 is TGTGCCAGCAGCTTAGTCCCAGAGAGGAACACTGAAGCTTTCTTT.

This clonotype has ten or more counts. V gene TRBV28 combines with J gene TRBJ2-7, with no clear D. V was trimmed by 3 bases and J by 0 bases, leaving 9 bases between them. Per the germline V gene, CDR1 is MDHEN and CDR2 is SYDVKM. The CDR3 runs 14 residues. The CDR3, as DNA: TGTGCCAGCAGTTTGGGCGGTGACTCCTACGAGCAGTACTTC. It is translated as CASSLGGDSYEQYF.

This chain links TRBV6-6 with TRBJ2-1, with 10 bases fitting TRBD2. CDR1 MNHNY and CDR2 SVGAGI come from the germline V gene (reference sequence). The CDR3 has 16 amino acids. V trimming: 4 bases; J trimming: 7 bases; junction bases outside the gene matches: 10. CDR3 sequence reads: CASSFSTSGRANEQFF. CDR3 coding DNA: TGTGCCAGCAGTTTCTCGACCAGCGGGAGGGCAAATGAGCAGTTCTTC.

This clonotype was counted between two and nine times. The chain is built from TRBV20-1 and TRBJ2-4; D is unclear. V was trimmed by 6 bases and J by 3 bases, leaving 15 bases between them. The length of the CDR3 is 14 residues. Germline V gives CDR1 DFQATT, CDR2 SNEGSKA (reference sequence). In DNA, the CDR3 is TGCAGTGCCACCCCTAGTACGAACAAAAACATTCAGTACTTC. As protein: CSATPSTNKNIQYF.

This clonotype was picked up a small number of times. Germline is not matched at one junction end, which may reflect a read error. This sequence joins TRBV7-7 and TRBJ2-2, with D perhaps TRBD1 (7 bases). CDR3 length: 14 residues. Per germline, CDR1 SSHAT and CDR2 FNYEAQ (reference sequence). CDR3 sequence reads: CASSRQGGTGELFF. The CDR3 DNA sequence: TGTGCTAGCAGCAGACAGGGAGGCACCGGGGAGCTGTTTTTT.

Comments on this clonotype: This CDR3 fails to terminate in the conserved phenylalanine or tryptophan, so it likely reflects a read error. The rearrangement uses TRBV5-1 and TRBJ1-1, with D unclear. This CDR3 has 15 residues. Germline CDR1 reads SGHRS; CDR2 reads YFSETQ. The ends were cut back, 4 bases at V and 0 bases at J, with 13 bases in the middle. This chain's CDR3 is CASSPDPGMNTEAFS. CDR3 in DNA: TGCGCCAGCAGCCCGGACCCTGGGATGAACACTGAAGCTTTCTCT.

The CDR3 DNA sequence: TGTGCCAGCAGCTTAAATGGTCAGGGGGCGTCCGGGGAGCTGTTTTTT. Amino acids: CASSLNGQGASGELFF. The rearrangement uses TRBV7-9 and TRBJ2-2; 8 nucleotides line up with TRBD1. With V trimmed by 2 bases and J by 6 bases, 8 bases remained unmatched. CDR3 length: 16 amino acids. The germline gives CDR1 SEHNR, CDR2 FQNEAQ (reference sequence).

V usage is TRBV27 and J usage is TRBJ1-2, with 10 positions matching TRBD1. CDR1 is MNHEY, CDR2 SMNVEV, per germline (reference sequence). This CDR3 spans 14 amino acids. J gave up 7 bases and V 7 bases, and 9 bases lay outside the gene matches. The CDR3 protein is CASKLDRGQSGYTF. The CDR3 DNA reads TGTGCCAGCAAACTAGACAGGGGGCAGAGTGGCTACACCTTC.